The 13 T cell receptor beta chains below were found in one sample sequenced in a study of Ad26.COV2.S vaccination and SARS-CoV-2 variants. Treatment in this sample: around 19 received Ad26.COV2.S at low or high dose, single or two shots; 5 received placebo; per-sample allocation not given. Following the first vaccine or placebo injection, samples were taken on day 63. Sequencing used immunoSEQ multiplex PCR; TCRdb keeps in-frame clones, though not all of them. This sample has over 400,000 clones; roughly 88% occur once, and the top ten carry 4.3%. The sequencing used peripheral blood, collected in a trial of Ad26.COV2.S vaccine versus placebo. The receptors derive from a person aged 18-60 years who received the Ad26.COV2.S COVID-19 vaccine or a placebo.

The chain's CDR3 is CASSVGWQNYGYTF. In nucleotides, the CDR3 is TGTGCCAGCAGCGTAGGGTGGCAGAATTATGGCTACACCTTC. The chain carries TRBV9 and TRBJ1-2; D call uncertain. V was cut by 0 bases and J by 5 bases, with 11 bases left in between. The CDR3 consists of 14 residues. Germline values: CDR1 SGDLS, CDR2 YYNGEE.

This rearrangement joins TRBV4-1 to TRBJ2-1; 15 positions agree with TRBD2. This CDR3 is 17 amino acids long. Germline trimming cut 1 base from V and 7 bases from J; bases unmatched to any gene: 5. Germline-derived CDR1 and CDR2 are MGHRA and YSYEKL. CDR3 coding DNA: TGCGCCAGCAGCCAAGGCGGGACTAGCGGGAGGAAAAATGAGCAGTTCTTC. Amino acids: CASSQGGTSGRKNEQFF.

The gene calls are TRBV30 and TRBJ2-5, with D perhaps assigned TRBD1 or TRBD2 (6 bases each). CDR1 is GTSNPN and CDR2 is SVGIG in the germline V gene (reference sequence). This CDR3 region has 12 residues. The germline V and J ends were trimmed by 2 bases and 5 bases, with 9 bases remaining between them. CDR3 sequence reads: CAWSRGGETQYF. CDR3 nucleotide sequence: TGTGCCTGGAGTCGAGGGGGGGAGACCCAGTACTTC.

This clone was seen a few times. The V gene is TRBV10-3, the J gene TRBJ2-3; D may be TRBD1 or TRBD2 (5 bases each). CDR1 and CDR2 from the germline V gene are ENHRY and SYGVKD. The CDR3 has 14 amino acids. V shed 11 bases and J shed 0 bases, with 15 bases lying between them. CDR3 coding DNA: TGTGCCTCCAGGGATGGCGGGAGCACAGATACGCAGTATTTT. Amino acid sequence: CASRDGGSTDTQYF.

This rearrangement joins TRBV2 to TRBJ1-1, with D possibly matching TRBD1 (5 bases). V was cut by 8 bases and J by 6 bases, with 13 bases left in between. Germline assignment: CDR1 SNHLY and CDR2 FYNNEI. The CDR3 spans 12 residues. CDR3 residues: CASGDPTPEAFF. The CDR3 bases are TGTGCCAGCGGGGACCCTACACCTGAAGCTTTCTTT.

The gene calls are TRBV28 and TRBJ2-7; possible D gene TRBD2, 6 bases. The CDR3 runs to 14 residues. Trimming left V 6 bases short and J 6 bases short, with 18 bases between. Germline V CDR1 and CDR2: MDHEN, SYDVKM. The CDR3 reads CASRRMGQGGEQYF. The CDR3 bases are TGTGCCAGCAGGCGGATGGGGCAGGGAGGCGAGCAGTACTTC. Combining the CDR3 with reference TRBV28 and TRBJ2-7 gives the whole variable domain DVKVTQSSRYLVKRTGEKVFLECVQDMDHENMFWYRQDPGLGLRLIYFSYDVKMKEKGDIPEGYSVSREKKERFSLILESASTNQTSMYLCASRRMGQGGEQYFGPGTRLTVT.

The V call is TRBV11-2, the J call TRBJ1-1, with a weak D call TRBD1 (5 bases). This CDR3 contains 11 residues. CDR1 is SGHAT and CDR2 is FQNNGV in the germline V gene. Trimming removed 5 bases from V and 5 bases from J, with 6 bases in between. The CDR3 DNA reads as TGTGCCAGCAGCCGGGGGACTGAAGCTTTCTTT. Translated: CASSRGTEAFF. The entire variable domain, with the rest obtained from reference TRBV11-2 and TRBJ1-1, is as follows: EAGVAQSPRYKIIEKRQSVAFWCNPISGHATLYWYQQILGQGPKLLIQFQNNGVVDDSQLPKDRFSAERLKGVDSTLKIQPAKLEDSAVYLCASSRGTEAFFGQGTRLTVV.

This chain links TRBV21-1 with TRBJ2-3; the tabulated D call, TRBD2, remains unverified against the DNA. TRBV21-1 is given as a pseudogene. The length of the CDR3 is 13 residues. CDR3 DNA: TGTGCCAGCAGCACCCTAGCCGCAGATACGCAGTATTTT. It yields the protein CASSTLAADTQYF.

The rearrangement uses TRBV3-1 (or the pseudogene TRBV3-2) and TRBJ2-2, with D perhaps TRBD1 (6 bases). The CDR3 contains 15 residues. The V gene's germline CDR1 is LGHDT and CDR2 YNNKEL (reference sequence). Trimming stripped 2 bases from V and 2 bases from J, with 9 bases between. The CDR3 sequence: CASSQTGTNTGELFF. CDR3 coding DNA: TGTGCCAGCAGCCAAACGGGGACAAACACCGGGGAGCTGTTTTTT.

The genes are TRBV5-5 and TRBJ2-6; 8 bases are shared with TRBD1. V was pared by 4 bases and J by 4 bases, with 13 bases of the junction left unmatched. Germline CDR1 and CDR2: SGHKS and YYEKEE (reference sequence). The CDR3 totals 18 residues. CDR3 in DNA: TGTGCCAGCAGCCCTGGACAGGGTATATCTCTGGGGGCCAACGTCCTGACTTTC. Its protein is CASSPGQGISLGANVLTF.

The J gene is TRBJ1-6, the V gene TRBV6-5; 9 bases line up with TRBD1. From germline, CDR1 is MNHEY and CDR2 SVGAGI. The J segment lost 7 bases and the V segment lost 7 bases, leaving 2 bases of the junction unmatched. The CDR3 spans 13 residues. The chain's CDR3 is CASTDRGNSPLHF. In nucleotides, the CDR3 is TGTGCCAGCACCGACAGGGGGAATTCACCCCTCCACTTT.

The rearrangement joins TRBV4-2 to TRBJ2-7; 7 positions agree with TRBD2. The ends lost 1 base at V and 0 bases at J; junction bases unmatched: 6. This CDR3 contains 16 residues. The germline gives CDR1 LGHNA, CDR2 YNFKEQ. Here the CDR3 DNA reads TGTGCCAGCAGCCAAGCCGCTAGCGGCCTCTCCTACGAGCAGTACTTC. Translation gives CASSQAASGLSYEQYF.

The chain links TRBV6-2 or TRBV6-3 to TRBJ2-7; 9 nucleotides agree with TRBD2. Germline loops: CDR1 MNHEY, CDR2 SVGEGT. The length of the CDR3 is 16 residues. With V trimmed by 2 bases and J by 2 bases, 7 bases remained unmatched. The CDR3 DNA follows: TGTGCCAGCAGTTACCACCAACCTAGCGGGGCCTACGAGCAGTACTTC. This codes for CASSYHQPSGAYEQYF.